The 32 T cell receptor beta chains in this list originate from one sample, sequenced in a study of T cell clonality in common variable immunodeficiency. Assay used: immunoSEQ multiplex PCR; TCRdb lists only in-frame clones, some missing. This table holds roughly 34,000 clones with no singletons; the top ten claim 0.95%. Material: peripheral blood mononuclear cells. All receptors derive from a person aged 18-69 years in good health.

This clone has a count of ten or more. The CDR3 is cut off 3 residues early in the read; its end comes from the germline J gene. The chain is built from TRBV18 and TRBJ1-2, with 7 bases fitting TRBD1. In germline, CDR1 is KGHSH, CDR2 LQKENI. There are 17 residues in the CDR3. V was clipped by 4 bases and J by 2 bases; unmatched bases: 13. The CDR3 is CASSLTKMTTGNYGYTF. CDR3 bases read: TGTGCCAGCTCACTAACCAAGATGACGACAGGGAACTATGGC.

This clone was observed many times. The read is 3 residues too short to cover the CDR3 end, so that end is filled in from the germline J gene. This chain uses TRBV10-3 with TRBJ2-5; D gene uncertain. Looked up from germline, CDR1 is ENHRY and CDR2 is SYGVKD. V lost 5 bases and J lost 1, with 8 bases in between. The CDR3 runs 13 residues. The CDR3 sequence is CAISPMVQETQYF. The sequenced part of the CDR3 DNA is TGTGCCATCAGTCCTATGGTCCAAGAGACC.

This clone was detected ten times or more. One junction end disagrees with the germline gene, perhaps due to a read error. The read ends 3 residues before the CDR3 terminus; that terminus is restored from the germline J gene. V is TRBV4-2 and J is TRBJ2-5, with D perhaps matching TRBD1 (5 bases). The CDR3 runs to 16 residues. Looked up from germline, CDR1 is LGHNA and CDR2 is YNFKEQ. CDR3 region: CASSRNAWQGLGTQYF. The sequenced CDR3 bases are TGCGCCAGCAGCCGAAATGCGTGGCAGGGTCTTGGGACC.

There are many counts of this clone. The read ends 3 residues early relative to the CDR3; the germline J gene fills the gap. The chain carries TRBV19 and TRBJ2-7, with D maybe TRBD1 (6 bases). Per the germline V gene, CDR1 is LNHDA and CDR2 is SQIVND (reference sequence). The CDR3 consists of 14 residues. The ends were cut back, 5 bases at V and 3 bases at J, with 14 bases in the middle. The sequenced CDR3 bases are TGTGCCAGTAGTGCCAGGGGTAGGAGCTACGAG. It yields the protein CASSARGRSYE. The complete CDR3 reads CASSARGRSYEQYF.

This clone was observed many times. Coverage ceases 3 residues before the CDR3 finishes, and the germline J gene fills in the end. V is TRBV18 and J is TRBJ2-7; the D gene is possibly TRBD2 (5 bases). The CDR3 runs to 15 residues. CDR1 is KGHSH, CDR2 LQKENI, per germline. V was shortened by 2 bases and J by 0 bases, with 11 bases between the two germline ends. The part of the CDR3 DNA that was read is TGTGCCAGCTCACCAGTGGAGGCTAGCTCCTACGAG. Its translation is CASSPVEASSYE. The complete CDR3 protein is CASSPVEASSYEQYF. The full variable domain, its missing parts supplied by reference TRBV18 and TRBJ2-7, is NAGVMQNPRHLVRRRGQEARLRCSPMKGHSHVYWYRQLPEEGLKFMVYLQKENIIDESGMPKERFSAEFPKEGPSILRIQQVVRGDSAAYFCASSPVEASSYEQYFGPGTRLTVT.

This clone was picked up many times. Sequencing ends 3 residues short of the CDR3 end; the germline J gene provides the rest. The V gene is TRBV20-1, the J gene TRBJ1-1; D gene unclear. The germline gives CDR1 DFQATT, CDR2 SNEGSKA (reference sequence). This CDR3 comprises 16 residues. Trimming shortened V by 2 bases and J by 7 bases, and 23 bases separated the two germline ends. The CDR3 DNA, read in part, is TGCAGTGCTAGAATATGGGCAGGCCCCAATCGTCTTGAA. It translates to CSARIWAGPNRLE. The whole CDR3 reads CSARIWAGPNRLEAFF.

This clone came up many times. The CDR3 is cut off 3 residues early in the read; its end comes from the germline J gene. The V call is TRBV14, the J call TRBJ2-1; 10 bases are shared with TRBD1. The CDR3 is 16 residues long. Trimming at V came to 3 bases and at J to 0 bases, leaving 2 bases not matched to a gene. Per germline, CDR1 SGHDN and CDR2 FVKESK. The CDR3 reads CASSQDRGTSYNEQFF. The part of the CDR3 DNA that was read is TGTGCCAGCAGCCAGGACAGGGGGACCTCCTACAATGAG. Variable domain in full (rest from reference TRBV14 and TRBJ2-1): EAGVTQFPSHSVIEKGQTVTLRCDPISGHDNLYWYRRVMGKEIKFLLHFVKESKQDESGMPNNRFLAERTGGTYSTLKVQPAELEDSGVYFCASSQDRGTSYNEQFFGPGTRLTVL.

This clone was counted ten times or more. Mismatch with germline at one junction end may stem from a read error. The read comes to an end 3 residues before the CDR3 does, leaving the germline J gene to fill in the end. This chain links TRBV4-2 with TRBJ2-2; D not certain. The CDR3 sequence is 15 residues long. The germline V gene encodes CDR1 LGHNA and CDR2 YNFKEQ. The CDR3 protein is CASSLAPGNTGELFF. The DNA read from the CDR3 is TGCGCCAGCAGCCTTGCGCCGGGGAACACCGGGGAG.

This clone was picked up a small number of times. At one end, the junction sequence differs from germline, possibly due to a read error. Read data end 3 residues before the CDR3 end; the end is taken from the germline J gene. The rearrangement joins TRBV20-1 to TRBJ1-6, with 8 nucleotides matching TRBD1. Germline CDR1 reads DFQATT; CDR2 reads SNEGSKA (reference sequence). The length of the CDR3 is 18 residues. The part of the CDR3 DNA that was read is TGCAGTGCTCGAGACAGGGGTACGGGAGCTGGGTATAATTCACCC. Translation: CSARDRGTGAGYNSP. The whole CDR3 protein reads CSARDRGTGAGYNSPLHF.

This clone was picked up many times. The read finishes 3 residues shy of the CDR3 end, and the germline J gene is used to complete it. This rearrangement joins TRBV20-1 to TRBJ2-7; 10 nucleotides agree with TRBD2. The V gene end was trimmed by 1 base and the J gene end by 3 bases; junction bases not matched to a gene: 0. The germline gives CDR1 DFQATT, CDR2 SNEGSKA (reference sequence). There are 13 residues in the CDR3. Partial CDR3 DNA: TGCAGTGCTAGAGCTAGCGGGGGCTACGAG. It encodes CSARASGGYE. Given in full, the CDR3 is CSARASGGYEQYF.

Many counts were recorded for this clone. The CDR3 end falls 3 residues outside the read, so it is completed with the germline J gene. V usage is TRBV10-3 and J usage is TRBJ1-1; perhaps TRBD1 as D (5 bases). The CDR3 contains 12 residues. V dropped 2 bases and J dropped 6 bases, with 7 bases sitting between them. Germline V gene sequence: CDR1 ENHRY, CDR2 SYGVKD. The CDR3 DNA, read in part, is TGTGCCATCAGTGAGGGGGGGGCTGAA. It encodes CAISEGGAE. Given in full, the CDR3 is CAISEGGAEAFF.

This clone was seen ten or more times. The read ends 3 residues early relative to the CDR3; the germline J gene fills the gap. The rearrangement joins TRBV7-9 to TRBJ1-1, with a tentative D call TRBD1 (6 bases). Germline values: CDR1 SEHNR, CDR2 FQNEAQ (reference sequence). V was clipped by 5 bases and J by 5 bases, with 18 bases between them. This CDR3 is 15 amino acids long. CDR3 bases read: TGTGCCAGCAGCCCCAGGAGGGGGGGTGAAACTGAA. This codes for CASSPRRGGETE. The entire CDR3 sequence reads CASSPRRGGETEAFF.

This clone came up many times. The read terminates 3 residues ahead of where the CDR3 ends, so the germline J gene completes it. The genes are TRBV7-2 and TRBJ2-1, with D possibly being TRBD1 (5 bases). Per the germline V gene, CDR1 is SGHTA and CDR2 is FQGNSA. This CDR3 comprises 15 residues. Trimming took off 5 bases at V and 7 bases at J, with 18 bases between the two ends. The part of the CDR3 DNA that was read is TGTGCCAGCAGCACCCGTAGTCTCCAGGGAAATGAG. This gives the protein CASSTRSLQGNE. The entire CDR3 protein reads CASSTRSLQGNEQFF.

This clone was detected many times. The junction does not match germline at one end; this may be a read error. The read terminates 3 residues before the CDR3 end, so the remaining end is supplied by the germline J gene. V gene TRBV15 combines with J gene TRBJ2-7, with 10 bases matching TRBD2. This CDR3 comprises 17 residues. Germline values: CDR1 LNHNV, CDR2 YYDKDF (reference sequence). The chain's CDR3 is CATSRHLAGDFSHEQYF. Incomplete CDR3 DNA: TGTGCCACCAGCAGGCATCTAGCGGGAGACTTCTCCCACGAG.

This clone was recorded many times. The sequenced fragment ends 3 residues before the CDR3 boundary, so the rest is inferred from the germline J gene. The chain links TRBV20-1 to TRBJ2-1; D may be TRBD2 (5 bases). V was clipped by 4 bases and J by 7 bases, with 23 bases between them. Germline assignment: CDR1 DFQATT and CDR2 SNEGSKA (reference sequence). CDR3 length equals 16 residues. The CDR3 is CSAKDFSQVLGNEQFF. CDR3 DNA (partial): TGCAGTGCTAAGGACTTTTCGCAGGTGCTGGGTAATGAG.

The table lists this clone with many counts. The CDR3 end is not reached by the read, which stops 3 residues before it; the germline J gene fills it in. The rearrangement uses TRBV4-1 and TRBJ2-5, with 11 bases lining up with TRBD2. The germline V gene encodes CDR1 MGHRA and CDR2 YSYEKL. V trimming: 4 bases; J trimming: 2 bases; junction bases outside the gene matches: 3. This CDR3 is 15 amino acids long. The sequenced part of the CDR3 DNA is TGCGCCAGCAGCCTAGCGGGGGGGATACAAGAGACC. Its translation is CASSLAGGIQET. The complete CDR3 protein is CASSLAGGIQETQYF.

This clone was counted at least ten times. The read stops 3 residues short of the end of the CDR3; the missing end is completed from the germline J gene. The chain uses TRBV4-2 and TRBJ1-3; no firm D call. Looked up from germline, CDR1 is LGHNA and CDR2 is YNFKEQ. V was cut by 7 bases and J by 0 bases, with 13 bases left in between. The CDR3 is 15 amino acids. CDR3 in amino acids: CASTHPGSSGNTIYF. The CDR3 DNA, read in part, is TGTGCCAGCACCCACCCGGGGAGCTCTGGAAACACC.

This clone was found many times. The CDR3 end falls 3 residues outside the read, so it is completed with the germline J gene. V gene TRBV11-2 combines with J gene TRBJ2-7; 9 nucleotides agree with TRBD2. Germline V gene sequence: CDR1 SGHAT, CDR2 FQNNGV. V lost 2 bases and J lost 3; bases outside the gene matches: 5. The CDR3 loop spans 15 amino acids. The sequenced part of the CDR3 DNA is TGTGCCAGCAGCTTAATTGGTAGCGGGAGCTACGAG. Translation gives CASSLIGSGSYE. The whole CDR3 protein reads CASSLIGSGSYEQYF.

This clone was seen many times. The read ends 3 residues early relative to the CDR3; the germline J gene fills the gap. The rearrangement links TRBV5-1 to TRBJ1-1; D is ambiguous. From germline, CDR1 is SGHRS and CDR2 YFSETQ. The CDR3 loop spans 15 amino acids. Trimming removed 4 bases from V and 0 bases from J, with 13 bases in between. The covered CDR3 bases are TGCGCCAGCAGCCTCCTCGACTCGATGAACACTGAA. Encoded protein: CASSLLDSMNTE. The full CDR3 protein reads CASSLLDSMNTEAFF.

This clone was picked up many times. The read stops 3 residues short of the end of the CDR3; the missing end is completed from the germline J gene. This chain uses TRBV5-1 with TRBJ2-2, with 9 bases identical to TRBD1. Unmatched junction bases numbered 2, after V lost 3 bases and J lost 2 bases. The germline V gene has CDR1 SGHRS and CDR2 YFSETQ. The CDR3 length is 15 residues. The CDR3: CASSWTGANTGELFF. Incomplete CDR3 DNA: TGCGCCAGCAGCTGGACAGGGGCCAACACCGGGGAG.

Comment on this clone: The read terminates 3 residues ahead of where the CDR3 ends, so the germline J gene completes it. The chain joins TRBV2 to TRBJ2-7; 13 nucleotides match TRBD2. CDR1 SNHLY and CDR2 FYNNEI come from the germline V gene. V lost 5 bases and J lost 3; bases outside the gene matches: 1. This CDR3 is built from 14 residues. The CDR3 DNA, read in part, is TGTGCCAGCAGTCGGACTAGCGGGAGCTACGAG. Protein product: CASSRTSGSYE. In full, the CDR3 is CASSRTSGSYEQYF.

In this sample, this clone turned up many times. The read stops 3 residues short of the end of the CDR3; the missing end is completed from the germline J gene. This chain uses TRBV4-2 with TRBJ2-1; TRBD2 aligns across 10 bases. Unmatched junction bases numbered 9, after V lost 0 bases and J lost 1 base. The germline V gene has CDR1 LGHNA and CDR2 YNFKEQ. This CDR3 is built from 19 residues. CDR3 DNA, as far as it was read: TGTGCCAGCAGCCAAGATTTTGCTAGCGGGAGAAATTCCTACAATGAG. Residues: CASSQDFASGRNSYNE. The whole CDR3 reads CASSQDFASGRNSYNEQFF.

This clone was found many times. The sequence runs out 3 residues before the end of the CDR3; the remainder is reconstructed from the germline J gene. This chain links TRBV20-1 with TRBJ1-4; a possible D gene is TRBD1 (5 bases). V was pared by 0 bases and J by 6 bases, with 14 bases between. Germline CDR1 is DFQATT and CDR2 is SNEGSKA (reference sequence). There are 15 residues in the CDR3. The chain's CDR3 is CSARDPGGVDEKLFF. The CDR3 DNA, read in part, is TGCAGTGCTAGAGATCCTGGGGGGGTGGATGAAAAA.

This clone was picked up many times. Read sequence stops 3 residues before the CDR3 end, and the germline J gene provides the missing end. V and J are TRBV7-2 and TRBJ1-1, with D maybe TRBD1 (6 bases). This CDR3 is built from 15 residues. Germline CDR1 is SGHTA and CDR2 is FQGNSA. The V gene lost 1 base and the J gene lost 1 base, with 10 bases spanning the gap. The CDR3 is CASSLVAQGNTEAFF. Partial CDR3 DNA: TGTGCCAGCAGCTTAGTGGCACAGGGGAACACTGAA.

This clone was recorded at least ten times. The observed sequence ends 3 residues before the CDR3 terminus, with the missing tail filled in from the germline J gene. V is TRBV7-9 and J is TRBJ2-7; no clear D. Germline V lookup: CDR1 SEHNR, CDR2 FQNEAQ (reference sequence). CDR3 length: 14 residues. Trimming cost V 1 base and J 2 bases, with 9 bases left between them. CDR3 DNA, as far as it was read: TGTGCCAGCAGCTTAGTAGGCCAGGCCTACGAG. Translating gives CASSLVGQAYE. The whole CDR3 sequence reads CASSLVGQAYEQYF.

The table lists this clone with a few counts. The read halts 3 residues ahead of the CDR3 end, with the missing end drawn from the germline J gene. V gene TRBV7-3 combines with J gene TRBJ2-1, with 8 bases identical to TRBD2. There are 16 residues in the CDR3. CDR1 is SGHTA, CDR2 FQGTGA, per germline. The junction had 13 bases not matched to a gene; V was cut back by 5 bases and J by 7 bases. The CDR3 sequence: CASSTTPSGGSNEQFF. The DNA read from the CDR3 is TGTGCCAGCAGCACTACACCCAGCGGGGGTTCGAATGAG.

This clone has ten or more counts. The read stops 3 residues short of the end of the CDR3; the missing end is completed from the germline J gene. V gene TRBV5-4 combines with J gene TRBJ1-6; 9 positions match TRBD1. The germline CDR1 and CDR2 sequences are SGHNT and YYREEE (reference sequence). V was clipped by 5 bases and J by 9 bases; unmatched bases: 6. This CDR3 comprises 14 residues. CDR3 region: CASRGQGVGSPLHF. CDR3 DNA, as far as it was read: TGTGCCAGCAGGGGACAGGGCGTCGGTTCACCC.

This clone was detected ten times or more. The read ends 3 residues early relative to the CDR3; the germline J gene fills the gap. The V and J genes are TRBV5-5 and TRBJ2-7; 8 bases map to TRBD2. Looked up from germline, CDR1 is SGHKS and CDR2 is YYEKEE (reference sequence). The CDR3 spans 15 residues. The ends lost 2 bases at V and 4 bases at J; junction bases unmatched: 8. CDR3 region: CASSLGSGSQYEQYF. CDR3 DNA, as far as it was read: TGTGCCAGCAGCTTAGGGAGCGGGAGCCAATACGAG. The variable domain in full, completed from reference TRBV5-5 and TRBJ2-7, reads DAGVTQSPTHLIKTRGQQVTLRCSPISGHKSVSWYQQVLGQGPQFIFQYYEKEERGRGNFPDRFSARQFPNYSSELNVNALLLGDSALYLCASSLGSGSQYEQYFGPGTRLTVT.

At least ten counts were recorded for this clone. The read finishes 3 residues shy of the CDR3 end, and the germline J gene is used to complete it. Other DNA sequences in the sample encode the same CDR3. This chain links TRBV19 with TRBJ2-7; D gene unclear. The V gene's germline CDR1 is LNHDA and CDR2 SQIVND (reference sequence). The CDR3 sequence is 13 residues long. V was clipped by 8 bases and J by 2 bases, with 13 bases between them. CDR3 amino acids: CASSPGQTYEQYF. The part of the CDR3 DNA that was read is TGTGCCAGTTCGCCTGGGCAAACCTACGAG. Looking up the rest from reference TRBV19 and TRBJ2-7 gives the full variable domain: DGGITQSPKYLFRKEGQNVTLSCEQNLNHDAMYWYRQDPGQGLRLIYYSQIVNDFQKGDIAEGYSVSREKKESFPLTVTSAQKNPTAFYLCASSPGQTYEQYFGPGTRLTVT.

This clone was counted ten times or more. The CDR3 is cut off 3 residues early in the read; its end comes from the germline J gene. The chain is built from TRBV30 and TRBJ2-5; TRBD1 might be the D (5 bases). The CDR3 is made up of 17 amino acids. From germline, CDR1 is GTSNPN and CDR2 SVGIG (reference sequence). Trimming took 0 bases from V and 5 from J, leaving 22 bases between them. CDR3 DNA, as far as it was read: TGTGCCTGGAGTGTAACGCGCGTGCCTGGGCCAGGGGAGACC. The encoded protein is CAWSVTRVPGPGET. The CDR3, in full, reads CAWSVTRVPGPGETQYF.

This clone was counted many times. The missing CDR3 end, 3 residues past where the read stops, is filled in from the germline J gene. The chain is built from TRBV7-9 and TRBJ1-3, with a possible D match to TRBD1 (5 bases). The CDR3 has 13 residues. Trimming shortened V by 5 bases and J by 5 bases, and 10 bases separated the two germline ends. Germline CDR1 reads SEHNR; CDR2 reads FQNEAQ (reference sequence). The CDR3: CASSPTVRNTIYF. The sequenced CDR3 bases are TGTGCCAGCAGCCCGACAGTTAGAAACACC.

This clone has ten or more counts. The sequence runs out 3 residues before the end of the CDR3; the remainder is reconstructed from the germline J gene. This chain joins TRBV12-3 or TRBV12-4 and TRBJ2-4; possibly TRBD2 for D (7 bases). CDR3 size: 14 residues. The sequenced CDR3 bases are TGTGCCAGCAGTTTTGGAACGGGGGGCCGGTTT. The encoded protein is CASSFGTGGRF. The entire CDR3 sequence reads CASSFGTGGRFQYF.